Each of the 10 T cell receptor beta chains below was sequenced from the same sample in a study of blood T cell repertoires in COVID-19 (TCRdb year 2020). Library method: the immunoSEQ multiplex PCR assay. Held by TCRdb, this immuneACCESS table contains in-frame sequences only and omits some clones. Under half of the omission traces to an unresolved V gene where checked; the cause of the rest is unknown. The table for this sample lists some 200,000 clones; about three quarters of them were counted only once. The ten largest clones add up to roughly 28% of the sample. The sample taken for sequencing was peripheral blood. Receptor source: a woman in her seventies with acute or convalescent COVID-19.

In this sample, this clone turned up a few times. The chain recombines TRBV3-1 (or the pseudogene TRBV3-2) with TRBJ2-1; tentatively, D is TRBD2 (6 bases). Germline values: CDR1 LGHDT, CDR2 YNNKEL (reference sequence). Between the trimmed V and J ends, which lost 0 bases and 3 bases, there was a span of 9 bases. There are 15 residues in the CDR3. The CDR3 loop is CASSQELAIYNEQFF. The CDR3 nucleotides read TGTGCCAGCAGCCAAGAACTAGCAATCTACAATGAGCAGTTCTTC.

Details on this clone: The junction shows a germline mismatch at one end, possibly a read error. The chain carries TRBV7-2 and TRBJ2-7, with 9 bases matching TRBD2. In germline, CDR1 is SGHTA, CDR2 FQGNSA. The CDR3 length is 13 residues. As DNA, the CDR3 is TGTGCCAGCAGCTCCTCTACGCTAGCGGGACTAAACTTC. Protein: CASSSSTLAGLNF.

The V and J genes are TRBV7-2 and TRBJ1-2, with D hard to call. Germline-derived CDR1 and CDR2 are SGHTA and FQGNSA. The V gene lost 4 bases and the J gene lost 0 bases, with 6 bases spanning the gap. This CDR3 region has 13 residues. The CDR3 reads CASSYLANYGYTF. CDR3 DNA sequence: TGTGCCAGCAGCTACTTGGCTAACTATGGCTACACCTTC.

The rearrangement joins TRBV15 to TRBJ1-2; 7 positions match TRBD1. The CDR3 spans 15 residues. The V gene end was trimmed by 5 bases and the J gene end by 4 bases; junction bases not matched to a gene: 10. Looked up from germline, CDR1 is LNHNV and CDR2 is YYDKDF (reference sequence). CDR3 in DNA: TGTGCCACCAGCGAGAACAGGGGTCTGAGCTATGGCTACACCTTC. Protein product: CATSENRGLSYGYTF.

This rearrangement joins TRBV30 to TRBJ2-5; possible D gene TRBD1, 5 bases. V lost 0 bases, J lost 4 bases, and 9 bases lay in between. CDR1 GTSNPN and CDR2 SVGIG come from the germline V gene (reference sequence). The CDR3 is 13 amino acids. CDR3 nucleotides: TGTGCCTGGAGTGTAAGGGGAACAGAGACCCAGTACTTC. Its protein product is CAWSVRGTETQYF.

The chain is built from TRBV19 and TRBJ1-1; a possible D gene is TRBD1 (6 bases). Germline assignment: CDR1 LNHDA and CDR2 SQIVND (reference sequence). CDR3 length equals 14 residues. V was pared by 4 bases and J by 4 bases, with 13 bases between. Here the CDR3 DNA reads TGTGCCAGTAGTACGCGGACAGAAAGCACTGAAGCTTTCTTT. Residues: CASSTRTESTEAFF.

V and J are TRBV19 and TRBJ1-6; a weak D match, TRBD1 (5 bases). The CDR3 has 16 residues. The V end was cut by 5 bases, the J end by 6 bases, with 17 bases between. Germline CDR1 is LNHDA and CDR2 is SQIVND (reference sequence). CDR3 sequence: CASSAETEVPNSPLHF. The CDR3 nucleotides are TGTGCCAGTAGTGCCGAGACAGAGGTCCCTAATTCACCCCTCCACTTT. The complete variable domain, with remaining parts taken from reference TRBV19 and TRBJ1-6, reads DGGITQSPKYLFRKEGQNVTLSCEQNLNHDAMYWYRQDPGQGLRLIYYSQIVNDFQKGDIAEGYSVSREKKESFPLTVTSAQKNPTAFYLCASSAETEVPNSPLHFGNGTRLTVT.

This chain connects TRBV7-2 to TRBJ1-2; D possibly corresponds to TRBD1 (5 bases). CDR3 length equals 16 residues. Germline CDR1 is SGHTA and CDR2 is FQGNSA. V shed 0 bases and J shed 4 bases, with 15 bases lying between them. CDR3 in amino acids: CASSLAATLGGYGYTF. In nucleotides, the CDR3 is TGTGCCAGCAGCTTAGCGGCCACCCTGGGGGGCTATGGCTACACCTTC.

V usage is TRBV7-8 and J usage is TRBJ1-2; no clear D. V was trimmed by 5 bases and J by 7 bases, leaving 14 bases between them. The CDR3 consists of 13 residues. The germline V gene has CDR1 SGHVS and CDR2 FQNEAQ. This chain's CDR3 is CASSRPGDGGYTF. The CDR3, as DNA: TGTGCCAGCAGCCGCCCGGGAGATGGTGGCTACACCTTC. Full variable domain (outside the CDR3, taken from reference TRBV7-8 and TRBJ1-2): GAGVSQSPRYKVAKRGQDVALRCDPISGHVSLFWYQQALGQGPEFLTYFQNEAQLDKSGLPSDRFFAERPEGSVSTLKIQRTQQEDSAVYLCASSRPGDGGYTFGSGTRLTVV.

The gene calls are TRBV9 and TRBJ1-3, with D hard to call. Trimming pared 3 bases from V and 6 bases from J, leaving 13 bases between. The CDR3 spans 14 residues. CDR1 and CDR2 (germline): SGDLS, YYNGEE. CDR3 nucleotides: TGTGCCAGCAGCGGTTCACTTGGGCTAAACACCATATATTTT. It codes for CASSGSLGLNTIYF.